This is a list of T cell receptor beta chains from one sample in a study of blood T cell repertoires in COVID-19. Assay used: immunoSEQ multiplex PCR; TCRdb lists only in-frame clones, some missing. Seen here are tens of thousands of clones, 80% to 90% observed once, and the top ten hold just over 8%. Source material: peripheral blood. The origin of the receptors is a man between 50 and 59 years old with active COVID-19. Both conserved end residues are part of each CDR3. The D gene is left open where the match is weak. Clone size appears in some rows only: once, few, many, or a class for an expanded clone.

clone_size j_call d_call v_call cdr3_nt cdr3_aa
few TRBJ2-7 . TRBV28 TGTGCCAGCAGTTTAGAGGGCTACGAGCAGTACTTC CASSLEGYEQYF
. TRBJ1-3 TRBD1 TRBV7-2 TGTGCCAGCAGCTTGGGGGACAGCCGAAACACCATATATTTT CASSLGDSRNTIYF
. TRBJ2-7 . TRBV30 TGTGCCTGGAGTGTCTCAGATTACGAGCAGTACTTC CAWSVSDYEQYF
. TRBJ2-4 TRBD1 TRBV4-3 TGCGCCAGCAGCCAAGATAACGCGCAGGGGGCGAACATTCAGTACTTC CASSQDNAQGANIQYF
. TRBJ1-5 TRBD1 TRBV24-1 TGTGCCACCAGTGATGGGCCGGGACAGGGTTTCCATCAGCCCCAGCATTTT CATSDGPGQGFHQPQHF
. TRBJ1-5 . TRBV19 TGTGCCAGTATCGACATTTATAGCAATCAGCCCCAGCATTTT CASIDIYSNQPQHF
. TRBJ2-7 TRBD2 TRBV28 TGTGCCAGCAGTGTAACTAGCGGATCCTACGAGCAGTACTTC CASSVTSGSYEQYF
. TRBJ2-1 TRBD2 TRBV19 TGTGCCAGTAGTGCCTACCTTCTAGCGGGAGGGAGGAATGAGCAGTTCTTC CASSAYLLAGGRNEQFF
. TRBJ2-1 . TRBV5-1 TGCGCCAGCAGCCCCACGGCTAGCGCGGGCAATGAGCAGTTCTTC CASSPTASAGNEQFF
. TRBJ2-3 TRBD1 TRBV7-2 TGTGCCAGCAGCTTAGGGACAGGCAGGGATACGCAGTATTTT CASSLGTGRDTQYF
. TRBJ2-2 TRBD1 TRBV19 TGTGCCAGCCGACCGGGACAGACGAACACCGGGGAGCTGTTTTTT CASRPGQTNTGELFF
. TRBJ1-2 TRBD1 TRBV28 TGTGCCAGCAGAAAGCAGGGGGCTAAAAACTATGGCTACACCTTC CASRKQGAKNYGYTF
. TRBJ2-6 . TRBV19 TGTGCCAGTAGTAGCAGGGTGATTGGCTCTGGGGCCAACGTCCTGACTTTC CASSSRVIGSGANVLTF
. TRBJ1-6 TRBD1 TRBV4-3 TGCGCCAGCAGCCAAGATGAAGGGACAGGGTATAATTCACCCCTCCACTTT CASSQDEGTGYNSPLHF